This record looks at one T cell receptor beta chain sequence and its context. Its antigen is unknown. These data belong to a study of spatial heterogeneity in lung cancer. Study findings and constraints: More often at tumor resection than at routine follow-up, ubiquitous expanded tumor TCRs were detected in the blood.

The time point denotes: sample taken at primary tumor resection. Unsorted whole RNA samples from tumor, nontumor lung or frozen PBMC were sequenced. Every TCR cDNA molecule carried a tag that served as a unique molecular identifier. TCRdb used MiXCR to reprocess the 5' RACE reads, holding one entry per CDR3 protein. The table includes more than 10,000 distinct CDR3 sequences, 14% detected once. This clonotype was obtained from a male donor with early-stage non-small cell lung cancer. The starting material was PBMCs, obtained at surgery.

CDR3 region: CASSVQGQEYNEQFF. The CDR3 DNA reads TGTGCCAGCAGCGTACAGGGGCAGGAGTACAATGAGCAGTTCTTC. The chain links TRBV9 to TRBJ2-1, with D perhaps matching TRBD1 (6 bases). V lost 1 base and J 4 bases, leaving 12 bases between the germline ends. CDR3 length equals 15 residues. Germline CDR1 reads SGDLS; CDR2 reads YYNGEE.